The 18 T cell receptor beta chains in this list originate from one sample, sequenced in a study of T cell responses to AZD1222 COVID-19 vaccine. Measured with immunoSEQ multiplex PCR; TCRdb has only the in-frame clones, and not every one. Among about 120,000 clones, about 93% were seen once, and the ten largest hold 5%. Sequenced here: peripheral blood, sampled 28 days after the second AZD1222 dose. Receptors were obtained from an adult who received the AZD1222 COVID-19 vaccine.

V gene TRBV5-8 combines with J gene TRBJ2-3, with D possibly matching TRBD1 (6 bases). The CDR3 runs 14 residues. CDR1 and CDR2 (germline): SGHTS, YDEGEE. V lost 5 bases and J 2 bases, leaving 12 bases between the germline ends. CDR3 protein: CASSHGQPTDTQYF. In nucleotides, the CDR3 is TGTGCCAGCAGTCACGGACAGCCCACAGATACGCAGTATTTT.

This chain links TRBV6-6 with TRBJ2-7; TRBD1 matches at 9 bases. V shed 0 bases and J 2 bases; nucleotides not matched to a gene: 5. Germline CDR1 is MNHNY and CDR2 is SVGAGI (reference sequence). This CDR3 has 16 amino acids. The CDR3 here is CASSYSSRTGAYEQYF. CDR3 sequence (DNA): TGTGCCAGCAGTTACTCCTCCAGGACAGGGGCCTACGAGCAGTACTTC.

About this clone itself: At one boundary the junction diverges from the germline segment, which might be a read error. The chain links TRBV7-7 to TRBJ2-3; 7 bases are a match to TRBD2. Germline V CDR1 and CDR2: SSHAT, FNYEAQ (reference sequence). CDR3 length: 15 residues. The CDR3 sequence: CASSPTSSSTDTQYF. Written as DNA, the CDR3 is TGTGCTAGCAGCCCGACTAGCTCTAGCACAGATACGCAGTATTTT.

The chain combines TRBV6-2 or TRBV6-3 with TRBJ2-1; no clear D. The CDR3 totals 11 residues. Trimming took off 5 bases at V and 6 bases at J, with 5 bases between the two ends. Germline V gene lookup returns CDR1 MNHEY and CDR2 SVGEGT. Here the CDR3 DNA reads TGTGCCAGCAGTGATTTCAATGAGCAGTTCTTC. Amino acids: CASSDFNEQFF.

The rearrangement joins TRBV4-2 to TRBJ2-5, with D perhaps assigned TRBD1 or TRBD2 (5 bases each). Germline V gene sequence: CDR1 LGHNA, CDR2 YNFKEQ. The CDR3 runs 14 residues. V was clipped by 0 bases and J by 4 bases, with 9 bases between them. CDR3 amino acids: CASSQDLGTETQYF. CDR3 sequence (DNA): TGTGCCAGCAGCCAAGATCTGGGGACAGAGACCCAGTACTTC.

This clone came up once. This chain links TRBV29-1 with TRBJ2-4; the D is unclear. Trimming stripped 4 bases from V and 2 bases from J, with 9 bases between. The CDR3 length is 13 residues. Looked up from germline, CDR1 is SQVTM and CDR2 is ANQGSEA. CDR3 sequence (DNA): TGCAGCGTTGGTAGAGGATCCAAAAACATTCAGTACTTC. Translation gives CSVGRGSKNIQYF.

The V gene is TRBV6-2 or TRBV6-3, the J gene TRBJ2-2, with D possibly matching TRBD2 (6 bases). Germline V CDR1 and CDR2: MNHEY, SVGEGT. Trimming stripped 4 bases from V and 6 bases from J, with 6 bases between. CDR3 length: 12 amino acids. In DNA, the CDR3 is TGTGCCAGCAGTTCGGGGGCCGGGGAGCTGTTTTTT. This translates into CASSSGAGELFF.

The chain employs TRBV2 and TRBJ2-6; D not resolved. Germline V gene lookup returns CDR1 SNHLY and CDR2 FYNNEI. This CDR3 contains 15 residues. V lost 5 bases and J 4 bases, leaving 12 bases between the germline ends. The CDR3 DNA follows: TGTGCCAGCAGTCAAAGAGGTATCGGGGCCAACGTCCTGACTTTC. This gives the protein CASSQRGIGANVLTF.

With regard to this clone: This sample also contains other DNA sequences that code for the same CDR3. The chain employs TRBV7-3 and TRBJ2-3; 7 nucleotides align to TRBD2. CDR3 size: 14 residues. Germline CDR1 and CDR2: SGHTA and FQGTGA. V trimming: 3 bases; J trimming: 3 bases; junction bases outside the gene matches: 3. CDR3 loop: CASSLTGGTDTQYF. CDR3 bases: TGTGCCAGCAGCTTGACGGGAGGAACAGATACGCAGTATTTT.

This sequence joins TRBV19 and TRBJ1-1, with 9 nucleotides matching TRBD1. The CDR3 runs 13 residues. J gave up 5 bases and V 6 bases, and 4 bases lay outside the gene matches. The V gene's germline CDR1 is LNHDA and CDR2 SQIVND (reference sequence). The CDR3 region is CASSDGQGTEAFF. The CDR3 DNA sequence: TGTGCCAGTAGCGACGGACAGGGGACTGAAGCTTTCTTT.

The chain has TRBV5-1 and TRBJ2-2; D gene ambiguous. In germline, CDR1 is SGHRS, CDR2 YFSETQ. This CDR3 region has 11 residues. V was trimmed by 4 bases and J by 6 bases, leaving 4 bases between them. The CDR3 region is CASSRAGELFF. DNA of the CDR3: TGCGCCAGCAGCCGGGCCGGGGAGCTGTTTTTT.

The sample holds one count of this clone. V usage is TRBV9 and J usage is TRBJ1-2; D remains ambiguous. V was cut by 3 bases and J by 2 bases, with 8 bases left in between. CDR3 length: 13 residues. Germline-derived CDR1 and CDR2 are SGDLS and YYNGEE. For the CDR3, the DNA is TGTGCCAGCAGCGAGGACGGAAACTATGGCTACACCTTC. This sequence encodes CASSEDGNYGYTF.

The chain is built from TRBV7-6 and TRBJ2-7; no clear D. The germline V gene encodes CDR1 SGHVS and CDR2 FNYEAQ. The CDR3 consists of 15 residues. With 2 bases removed from V and 2 bases from J, the gap between germline ends came to 13 bases. The CDR3 DNA sequence: TGTGCCAGCAGCTTATCGCCGGCGACCCCCTACGAGCAGTACTTC. It encodes CASSLSPATPYEQYF.

The rearrangement links TRBV4-3 to TRBJ1-2; D uncertain. This CDR3 spans 17 amino acids. Trimming shortened V by 0 bases and J by 4 bases, and 18 bases separated the two germline ends. The V gene's germline CDR1 is LGHNA and CDR2 YSLEER. Written as DNA, the CDR3 is TGCGCCAGCAGCCAAGATTGGGCCGTAACCTCGGGCTATGGCTACACCTTC. Protein: CASSQDWAVTSGYGYTF.

V is TRBV5-1 and J is TRBJ1-1; weak D call: TRBD1 (6 bases). The CDR3 consists of 14 residues. The germline CDR1 and CDR2 sequences are SGHRS and YFSETQ. The V end was cut by 4 bases, the J end by 0 bases, with 10 bases between. This CDR3 reads CASSIGQMNTEAFF. CDR3 nucleotide sequence: TGCGCCAGCAGCATCGGACAGATGAACACTGAAGCTTTCTTT.

The chain couples TRBV3-1 (or the pseudogene TRBV3-2) to TRBJ1-1, with D unclear. Trimming took 4 bases from V and 5 from J, leaving 8 bases between them. The CDR3 consists of 12 residues. Germline loops: CDR1 LGHDT, CDR2 YNNKEL (reference sequence). CDR3 region: CASSRGGTEAFF. The CDR3 DNA follows: TGTGCCAGCAGCCGTGGTGGGACTGAAGCTTTCTTT.

The V gene is TRBV14, the J gene TRBJ2-5; D might be TRBD1 (6 bases). The CDR3 is 15 amino acids. Trimming shortened V by 1 base and J by 7 bases, and 16 bases separated the two germline ends. The germline V gene has CDR1 SGHDN and CDR2 FVKESK. The CDR3 DNA follows: TGTGCCAGCAGCCAAGCCAGTGGGGGCGCGGTGACCCAGTACTTC. Encoded protein: CASSQASGGAVTQYF.

The V call is TRBV10-3, the J call TRBJ1-2; 7 bases agree with TRBD1. Germline V CDR1 and CDR2: ENHRY, SYGVKD. After removal of 0 bases from V and 4 bases from J, the junction contained 2 bases not matched to a gene. This CDR3 spans 14 amino acids. The chain's CDR3 is CAISESGGSYGYTF. The DNA for the CDR3 is TGTGCCATCAGTGAGTCAGGGGGCAGCTATGGCTACACCTTC.